This paragraph reports one T cell receptor (beta chain). The protocol was immunoSEQ multiplex PCR, while the TCRdb copy is restricted to in-frame clones and leaves out a portion. Seen here are approximately 220,000 clones, 90% observed once, and the top ten hold around 16%. The sample comes from a study of blood T cell repertoires in COVID-19. Study summary: Some COVID-19 samples were acute and others convalescent; all came from the United States, Italy and Spain.

Donors were grouped by their self-reported clinical history. Germline V gene lookup returns CDR1 SNHLY and CDR2 FYNNEI. There are 15 residues in the CDR3. The junction had 6 bases not matched to a gene; V was cut back by 7 bases and J by 0 bases. Source material: PBMCs or T cells enriched from blood (not recorded which). The origin of this receptor is a man younger than 45 who had been exposed to COVID-19. This chain connects TRBV2 to TRBJ2-4; 7 bases are a match to TRBD1. CDR3 amino acids: CASKPTGLAKNIQYF. In DNA, the CDR3 is TGTGCCAGCAAACCGACAGGGCTAGCCAAAAACATTCAGTACTTC.